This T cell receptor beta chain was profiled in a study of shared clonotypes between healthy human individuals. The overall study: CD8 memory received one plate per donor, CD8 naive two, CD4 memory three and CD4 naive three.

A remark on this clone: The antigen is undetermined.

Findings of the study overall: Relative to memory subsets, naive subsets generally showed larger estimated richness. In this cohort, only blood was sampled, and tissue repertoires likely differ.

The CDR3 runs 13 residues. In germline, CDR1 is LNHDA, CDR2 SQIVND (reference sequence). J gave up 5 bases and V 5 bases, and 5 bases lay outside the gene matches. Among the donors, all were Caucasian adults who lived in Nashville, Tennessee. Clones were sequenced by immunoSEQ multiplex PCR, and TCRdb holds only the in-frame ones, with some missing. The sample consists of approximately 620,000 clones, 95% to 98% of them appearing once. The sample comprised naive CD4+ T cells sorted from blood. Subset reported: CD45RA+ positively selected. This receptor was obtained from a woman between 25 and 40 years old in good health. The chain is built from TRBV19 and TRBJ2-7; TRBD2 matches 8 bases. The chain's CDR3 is CASSSPTSDEQYF. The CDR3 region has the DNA TGTGCCAGTAGTTCACCGACTAGCGACGAGCAGTACTTC.